Listed here are 2 T cell receptor beta chains from one sample, sequenced in a study of response to subunit inactivated influenza vaccine. TCRdb re-analysed the RT-PCR reads in MiXCR, keeping a single row per CDR3 protein. The sample holds more than 700,000 distinct CDR3 sequences, roughly 20% seen once. Specimen: PBMCs from blood, collected 5 days after vaccination. These receptor sequences come from a man aged 45-65 years who received an inactivated influenza vaccine.

The gene calls are TRBV7-2 and TRBJ2-1; TRBD1 might be the D (6 bases). The germline gives CDR1 SGHTA, CDR2 FQGNSA. There are 15 residues in the CDR3. Trimming stripped 5 bases from V and 3 bases from J, with 14 bases between. The CDR3 DNA reads as TGTGCCAGCAGCCTCTCCGGGACATACTACAATGAGCAGTTCTTC. It yields the protein CASSLSGTYYNEQFF.

The chain couples TRBV6-6 to TRBJ2-2; D possibly corresponds to TRBD2 (5 bases). Trimming shortened V by 0 bases and J by 6 bases, and 5 bases separated the two germline ends. The CDR3 extends over 13 amino acids. Germline values: CDR1 MNHNY, CDR2 SVGAGI (reference sequence). The CDR3 DNA reads as TGTGCCAGCAGTTACTCGGAGGCCGGGGAGCTGTTTTTT. Encoded protein: CASSYSEAGELFF.